This TCR beta chain was profiled in a study of blood T cell repertoires in COVID-19. Across the whole study: PBMCs, B-cell-depleted T cells, or T cells provided the cDNA or gDNA that made up the material.

Participants spanned ages roughly 18 to 90 years and resided in about 24 US areas. Clones were sequenced by immunoSEQ multiplex PCR, and TCRdb holds only the in-frame ones, with some missing. The sample holds a few hundred thousand clones, about 88% seen once. Source material: PBMCs or T cells enriched from blood (not recorded which). The source is a woman between 35 and 50 years old who had recovered from COVID-19.

This chain's CDR3 is CASSPRGKGTDTQYF. CDR3 in DNA: TGTGCCAGCAGCCCCAGGGGGAAGGGCACAGATACGCAGTATTTT. V and J are TRBV11-3 and TRBJ2-3; TRBD1 matches at 7 bases. Germline trimming cut 5 bases from V and 1 base from J; bases unmatched to any gene: 6. The germline V gene has CDR1 SGHNT and CDR2 YENEEA. The CDR3 totals 15 residues.